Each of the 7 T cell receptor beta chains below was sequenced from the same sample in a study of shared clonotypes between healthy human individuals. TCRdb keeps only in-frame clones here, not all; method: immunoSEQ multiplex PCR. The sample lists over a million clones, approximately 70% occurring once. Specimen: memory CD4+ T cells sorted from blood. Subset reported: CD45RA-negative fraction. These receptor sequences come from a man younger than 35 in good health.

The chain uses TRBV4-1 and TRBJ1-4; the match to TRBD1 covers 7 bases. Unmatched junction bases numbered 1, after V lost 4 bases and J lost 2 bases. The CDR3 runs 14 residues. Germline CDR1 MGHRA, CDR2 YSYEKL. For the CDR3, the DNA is TGCGCCAGCAGCCTGGGACAGACTAATGAAAAACTGTTTTTT. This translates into CASSLGQTNEKLFF.

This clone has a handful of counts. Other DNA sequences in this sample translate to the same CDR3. Here the CDR3 reads CASSPRQGGTGELFF. CDR3 DNA sequence: TGTGCCAGCTCACCACGCCAAGGGGGAACCGGGGAGCTGTTTTTT. The chain joins TRBV18 to TRBJ2-2; D possibly corresponds to TRBD1 (6 bases). Germline lookup yields CDR1 KGHSH and CDR2 LQKENI. V was trimmed by 1 base and J by 5 bases, leaving 11 bases between them. The CDR3 has 15 residues.

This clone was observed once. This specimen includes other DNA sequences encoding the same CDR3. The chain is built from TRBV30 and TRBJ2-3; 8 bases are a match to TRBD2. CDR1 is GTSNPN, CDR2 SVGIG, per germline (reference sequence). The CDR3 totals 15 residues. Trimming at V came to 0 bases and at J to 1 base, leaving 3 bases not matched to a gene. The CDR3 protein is CAWSVRAGGTDTQYF. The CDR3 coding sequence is TGTGCCTGGAGTGTAAGAGCGGGGGGCACAGATACGCAGTATTTT. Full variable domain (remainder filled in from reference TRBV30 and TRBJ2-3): SQTIHQWPATLVQPVGSPLSLECTVEGTSNPNLYWYRQAAGRGLQLLFYSVGIGQISSEVPQNLSASRPQDRQFILSSKKLLLSDSGFYLCAWSVRAGGTDTQYFGPGTRLTVL.

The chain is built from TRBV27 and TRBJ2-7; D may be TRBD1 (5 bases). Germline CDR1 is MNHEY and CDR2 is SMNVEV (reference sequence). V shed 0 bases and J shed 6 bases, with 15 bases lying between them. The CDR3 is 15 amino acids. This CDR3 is CASSLSAAGLSEQYF. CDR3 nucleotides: TGTGCCAGCAGTTTATCGGCGGCAGGGCTTTCCGAGCAGTACTTC.

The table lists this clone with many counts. The CDR3: CASSRGTAYGYTF. The CDR3 bases are TGTGCCAGCAGCCGCGGGACGGCTTATGGCTACACCTTC. The rearrangement links TRBV6-1 to TRBJ1-2; D possibly corresponds to TRBD1 (5 bases). V lost 6 bases to trimming and J lost 5 bases, with 13 bases between them. The CDR3 extends over 13 amino acids. CDR1 and CDR2 (germline): MNHNS, SASEGT.

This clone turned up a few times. The CDR3 sequence is CASSATGGAYTEAFF. The CDR3 DNA is TGTGCCAGCAGTGCGACAGGGGGCGCGTACACTGAAGCTTTCTTT. The V gene is TRBV6-1, the J gene TRBJ1-1; 10 nucleotides align to TRBD1. Trimming removed 4 bases from V and 3 bases from J; junction bases left unmatched: 5. This CDR3 spans 15 amino acids. The V gene's germline CDR1 is MNHNS and CDR2 SASEGT.

In nucleotides, the CDR3 is TGTGCCGGAAGGGAGGGAAGTGGTTCACCCCTCCACTTT. Translated, it gives CAGREGSGSPLHF. This chain connects TRBV19 to TRBJ1-6; no clear D. The V gene lost 11 bases and the J gene lost 9 bases, with 17 bases spanning the gap. In germline, CDR1 is LNHDA, CDR2 SQIVND (reference sequence). This CDR3 has 13 amino acids.